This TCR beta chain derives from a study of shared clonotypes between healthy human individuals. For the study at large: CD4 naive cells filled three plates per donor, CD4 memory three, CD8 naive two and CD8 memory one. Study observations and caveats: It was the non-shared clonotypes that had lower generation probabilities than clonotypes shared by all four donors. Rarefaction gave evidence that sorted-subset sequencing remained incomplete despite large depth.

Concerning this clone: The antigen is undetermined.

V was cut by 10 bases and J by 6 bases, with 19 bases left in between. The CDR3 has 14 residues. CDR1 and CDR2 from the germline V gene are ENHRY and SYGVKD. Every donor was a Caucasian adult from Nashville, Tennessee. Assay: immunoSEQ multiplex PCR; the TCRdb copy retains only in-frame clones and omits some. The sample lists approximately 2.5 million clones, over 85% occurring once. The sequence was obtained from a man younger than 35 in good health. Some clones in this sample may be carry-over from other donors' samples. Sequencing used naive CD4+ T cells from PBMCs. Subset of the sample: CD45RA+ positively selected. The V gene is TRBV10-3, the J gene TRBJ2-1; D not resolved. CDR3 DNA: TGTGCCACCCGAGGTGAAGGTTCGGGCAATGAGCAGTTCTTC. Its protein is CATRGEGSGNEQFF.